The 9 T cell receptor beta chains given below trace back to one sample, sequenced in a study of control samples from healthy donors and cancer patients. Assay used: immunoSEQ multiplex PCR; TCRdb lists only in-frame clones, some missing. The sample gives 150,000 to 200,000 clones, 88% of which show up once; about 1.8% is in the top ten. The sample was blood. Every receptor here comes from a young man in good health.

The chain couples TRBV7-2 to TRBJ1-2; D unresolved. Trimming cost V 5 bases and J 6 bases, with 16 bases left between them. The CDR3 consists of 14 residues. Germline CDR1 reads SGHTA; CDR2 reads FQGNSA. CDR3 bases: TGTGCCAGCAGCCACTATAAGGGCGGGGATGGCTACACCTTC. This codes for CASSHYKGGDGYTF.

This rearrangement joins TRBV7-9 to TRBJ1-2; 7 positions agree with TRBD1. Germline CDR1 and CDR2: SEHNR and FQNEAQ (reference sequence). V was clipped by 5 bases and J by 1 base; unmatched bases: 10. The CDR3 has 16 amino acids. The CDR3 coding sequence is TGTGCCAGCAGCCAGACGCTGGGACAGAGTAACTATGGCTACACCTTC. Translated: CASSQTLGQSNYGYTF.

CDR3 in DNA: TGTGCCAGCTCGATAGCGGACTCCTACAATGAGCAGTTCTTC. It yields the protein CASSIADSYNEQFF. The V gene is TRBV18, the J gene TRBJ2-1, with a possible D match to TRBD2 (6 bases). Germline CDR1 KGHSH, CDR2 LQKENI. V was cut by 6 bases and J by 0 bases, with 9 bases left in between. CDR3 length: 14 amino acids.

V and J are TRBV6-2 or TRBV6-3 and TRBJ1-2; tentatively, D is TRBD1 (5 bases). There are 15 residues in the CDR3. Trimming stripped 2 bases from V and 8 bases from J, with 18 bases between. Per germline, CDR1 MNHEY and CDR2 SVGEGT. CDR3 sequence (DNA): TGTGCCAGCAGTTACGGACAATTAAACCAGCAGGGCTACACCTTC. Amino acids: CASSYGQLNQQGYTF.

The rearrangement uses TRBV7-2 and TRBJ1-5; unclear D gene. The CDR3 has 12 amino acids. Germline V gene lookup returns CDR1 SGHTA and CDR2 FQGNSA. Trimming stripped 5 bases from V and 3 bases from J, with 5 bases between. The CDR3 loop reads CASSIPNQPQHF. The CDR3 DNA sequence: TGTGCCAGCAGCATACCCAATCAGCCCCAGCATTTT.

With regard to this clone: The same CDR3 can be traced to other DNA sequences in this sample. The chain couples TRBV9 to TRBJ2-7, with D unresolved. V dropped 2 bases and J dropped 2 bases, with 8 bases sitting between them. Germline V gives CDR1 SGDLS, CDR2 YYNGEE. This CDR3 is built from 13 residues. The CDR3 DNA sequence: TGTGCCAGCAGCGTGGGCCCAGCCTACGAGCAGTACTTC. This sequence encodes CASSVGPAYEQYF.

This clone was recorded a few times. The gene calls are TRBV20-1 and TRBJ1-2; perhaps TRBD1 as D (6 bases). The CDR3 has 16 residues. Trimming cost V 3 bases and J 8 bases, with 25 bases left between them. CDR1 and CDR2 (germline): DFQATT, SNEGSKA (reference sequence). The CDR3 sequence is CSASLSWDTEGRGYTF. CDR3 coding DNA: TGCAGTGCTAGTTTGTCCTGGGACACCGAAGGACGAGGCTACACCTTC.

The rearrangement uses TRBV7-2 and TRBJ1-4; the D gene is possibly TRBD1 (6 bases). Germline CDR1 is SGHTA and CDR2 is FQGNSA. The CDR3 loop spans 14 amino acids. Trimming removed 2 bases at V and 7 bases at J, with 11 bases between. The CDR3 nucleotides are TGTGCCAGCAGCTTATCTTTAGGGGGTGAAAAACTGTTTTTT. Its protein is CASSLSLGGEKLFF.

The V gene is TRBV5-1, the J gene TRBJ2-7; perhaps TRBD1 as D (7 bases). The V gene lost 4 bases and the J gene lost 3 bases, with 23 bases spanning the gap. CDR3 length equals 17 residues. Germline lookup yields CDR1 SGHRS and CDR2 YFSETQ. The DNA for the CDR3 is TGCGCCAGCAGCAAAGAACCGGGACAGAGGGGGGTCTACGAGCAGTACTTC. Protein: CASSKEPGQRGVYEQYF.